This T cell receptor (beta chain) was obtained from a study of cytomegalovirus exposure and HLA in healthy donors. Each of the donors was a healthy bone marrow donor. Trimming cost V 6 bases and J 3 bases, with 19 bases left between them. Germline CDR1 SGHDT, CDR2 YYEEEE. The CDR3 runs to 15 residues. As concerns this clone: Its antigen is not identified.

The PCR was carried out with 60 Vbeta primers and 13 Jbeta primers. Authors' methods: There were about 88 million unique TCR beta chains by a later count, and some 10 million of them were shared. Profiled with immunoSEQ multiplex PCR; TCRdb holds only in-frame clones, not every one. V and J calls and clone size are as listed in that table; D and trimming were resolved from the DNA. The sample yields about 210,000 clones, 75% to 90% seen once. Notes on the study in general: In a later analysis, HLA-C alleles had the fewest associated TCRs, DRB1 alleles the most.

The sequence derives from a young woman in good health and CMV-seronegative. The chain has TRBV5-6 and TRBJ2-7; a possible D gene is TRBD1 (5 bases). The sequenced material came from PBMCs. This CDR3 reads CASTDADSGIYEQYF. CDR3 nucleotide sequence: TGTGCCAGCACCGATGCGGATTCAGGGATCTACGAGCAGTACTTC.